These 20 T cell receptor beta chains were sequenced from one sample in a study of cytomegalovirus exposure and HLA in healthy donors. The PCR used 60 Vbeta and 13 Jbeta primers. Measured with immunoSEQ multiplex PCR; TCRdb has only the in-frame clones, and not every one. The sample consists of fewer than 45,000 clones, more than 90% of them appearing once. Input material: PBMCs. The receptors were gathered from a woman aged 18-29 years in good health and CMV-seronegative.

This rearrangement joins TRBV10-3 to TRBJ2-5; 7 bases are shared with TRBD2. Losses at the gene ends were 10 bases for V and 7 bases for J; bases not matched to a gene: 15. CDR3 length: 14 residues. Germline lookup yields CDR1 ENHRY and CDR2 SYGVKD. The CDR3 sequence: CATRQAGVGVTQYF. The CDR3 DNA reads as TGTGCCACCCGCCAGGCGGGAGTGGGGGTGACCCAGTACTTC.

The chain couples TRBV19 to TRBJ2-7; weak D call: TRBD1 (6 bases). Trimming stripped 5 bases from V and 6 bases from J, with 17 bases between. CDR3 length: 14 amino acids. Germline CDR1 is LNHDA and CDR2 is SQIVND (reference sequence). This CDR3 is CASSPRTLGGEQYF. CDR3 DNA: TGTGCCAGTAGTCCTCGGACCCTAGGGGGCGAGCAGTACTTC.

The chain uses TRBV13 and TRBJ2-5, with 14 positions matching TRBD2. Trimming took 1 base from V and 7 from J; bases not matched to a gene: 14. Germline CDR1 and CDR2: PRHDT and FYEKMQ (reference sequence). This CDR3 is 19 amino acids long. The CDR3 DNA sequence: TGTGCCAGCAGCTTAGTCCCCCAAGCCGGGACTAGCGGGAGTTGGACCCAGTACTTC. Encoded protein: CASSLVPQAGTSGSWTQYF.

Concerning this clone: Other DNA sequences in the sample encode the same CDR3. The chain combines TRBV23-1 with TRBJ2-7, with 10 bases matching TRBD2. TRBV23-1 is an open reading frame, and its role is uncertain. CDR3 length equals 17 residues. Trimming cost V 0 bases and J 6 bases; bases outside gene matches: 11. The CDR3 sequence: CASSQSHKSGRASEQYF. CDR3 DNA sequence: TGCGCCAGCAGTCAATCCCACAAAAGCGGGAGGGCCAGCGAGCAGTACTTC.

The CDR3: CASTSAAETYNEQFF. CDR3 DNA sequence: TGTGCCAGCACCTCGGCGGCGGAGACTTACAATGAGCAGTTCTTC. The V gene is TRBV9, the J gene TRBJ2-1; no clear D. This CDR3 has 15 amino acids. V was trimmed by 6 bases and J by 4 bases, leaving 17 bases between them. Germline assignment: CDR1 SGDLS and CDR2 YYNGEE.

This rearrangement joins TRBV6-5 to TRBJ1-6, with D perhaps TRBD1 (6 bases). CDR1 MNHEY and CDR2 SVGAGI come from the germline V gene. Trimming took off 6 bases at V and 7 bases at J, with 10 bases between the two ends. The CDR3 is 13 amino acids. The chain's CDR3 is CASSGTNNSPLHF. The CDR3 DNA follows: TGTGCCAGCAGCGGGACAAACAATTCACCCCTCCACTTT.

This chain connects TRBV6-5 to TRBJ1-6; D ambiguous. Germline CDR1 reads MNHEY; CDR2 reads SVGAGI. The CDR3 sequence is 14 residues long. V was trimmed by 4 bases and J by 9 bases, leaving 13 bases between them. The CDR3 DNA reads TGTGCCAGCAGTTGGGGAAGGGAGGGTTCACCCCTCCACTTT. Amino acid sequence: CASSWGREGSPLHF.

The chain is built from TRBV4-3 and TRBJ1-2; 7 positions agree with TRBD1. The junction had 13 bases not matched to a gene; V was cut back by 2 bases and J by 4 bases. Germline V lookup: CDR1 LGHNA, CDR2 YSLEER. CDR3 length: 17 residues. The CDR3 sequence is CASSQQSRQGGTYGYTF. DNA for the CDR3: TGCGCCAGCAGCCAACAAAGTCGACAGGGAGGAACCTATGGCTACACCTTC.

This clone was seen a handful of times. V gene TRBV6-5 combines with J gene TRBJ2-1; 9 bases match TRBD2. The trim removed 5 bases at V and 8 bases at J, leaving 7 bases unmatched. The germline gives CDR1 MNHEY, CDR2 SVGAGI. CDR3 length: 14 amino acids. CDR3 amino acids: CASSGGLAGDEQFF. For the CDR3, the DNA is TGTGCCAGCAGTGGGGGACTAGCCGGCGATGAGCAGTTCTTC.

This clone was picked up one time. The chain combines TRBV28 with TRBJ1-2; D uncertain. The V gene lost 6 bases and the J gene lost 8 bases, with 10 bases spanning the gap. CDR3 length: 11 amino acids. Germline V CDR1 and CDR2: MDHEN, SYDVKM. The CDR3 loop is CASSPARGYTF. DNA of the CDR3: TGTGCCAGCAGCCCGGCCAGGGGCTACACCTTC.

The V and J genes are TRBV4-1 and TRBJ2-7; no clear D gene. The CDR3 consists of 15 residues. The ends were cut back, 4 bases at V and 2 bases at J, with 15 bases in the middle. CDR1 MGHRA and CDR2 YSYEKL come from the germline V gene. The CDR3 DNA is TGCGCCAGCAGCCTGCAACCTTTACCTACCTACGAGCAGTACTTC. Encoded protein: CASSLQPLPTYEQYF.

The chain couples TRBV6-1 to TRBJ1-5, with TRBD1 as a possible D gene (6 bases). Looked up from germline, CDR1 is MNHNS and CDR2 is SASEGT. V was cut by 3 bases and J by 1 base, with 13 bases left in between. CDR3 length: 16 amino acids. CDR3 in DNA: TGTGCCAGCAGTGAGGGCGGGGGACACAGCAATCAGCCCCAGCATTTT. It translates to CASSEGGGHSNQPQHF.

The rearrangement links TRBV6-5 to TRBJ2-5; possible D gene TRBD1, 5 bases. Germline values: CDR1 MNHEY, CDR2 SVGAGI. The CDR3 sequence is 14 residues long. The V end was cut by 5 bases, the J end by 1 base, with 11 bases between. Here the CDR3 reads CASSQRQTQETQYF. Written as DNA, the CDR3 is TGTGCCAGCAGTCAAAGACAGACCCAAGAGACCCAGTACTTC.

The V and J genes are TRBV14 and TRBJ2-1; 11 bases agree with TRBD2. The CDR3 extends over 20 amino acids. CDR1 and CDR2 (germline): SGHDN, FVKESK. V trimming: 0 bases; J trimming: 1 base; junction bases outside the gene matches: 11. Here the CDR3 reads CASSQDRYKTSGRSYNEQFF. In DNA form, the CDR3 reads TGTGCCAGCAGCCAAGATCGTTACAAAACTAGCGGGAGATCCTACAATGAGCAGTTCTTC.

V usage is TRBV30 and J usage is TRBJ1-5; D gene unclear. CDR3 length: 15 amino acids. The V end lost 3 bases, the J end lost 0 bases, and 12 bases lay between the germline ends. Per the germline V gene, CDR1 is GTSNPN and CDR2 is SVGIG (reference sequence). The CDR3 bases are TGTGCCTGGAGCCGAGGTGGTTATAGCAATCAGCCCCAGCATTTT. Its translation is CAWSRGGYSNQPQHF.

This chain uses TRBV18 with TRBJ1-4, with 12 bases matching TRBD1. V was pared by 5 bases and J by 3 bases, with 7 bases of the junction left unmatched. The CDR3 runs to 17 residues. Looked up from germline, CDR1 is KGHSH and CDR2 is LQKENI. CDR3 in amino acids: CASSSGQGALANEKLFF. The CDR3 coding sequence is TGTGCCAGCTCATCGGGACAGGGGGCATTGGCTAATGAAAAACTGTTTTTT.

The chain couples TRBV2 to TRBJ2-2; 7 bases agree with TRBD1. V lost 10 bases to trimming and J lost 4 bases; unmatched junction nucleotides: 12. The CDR3 runs to 15 residues. Germline V gene sequence: CDR1 SNHLY, CDR2 FYNNEI. The CDR3 nucleotides are TGTGCCACCTTGGCTGGACAGGCTATCACCGGGGAGCTGTTTTTT. It codes for CATLAGQAITGELFF.

This rearrangement joins TRBV28 to TRBJ1-1, with D maybe TRBD1 (6 bases). Germline values: CDR1 MDHEN, CDR2 SYDVKM. This CDR3 has 16 residues. V was cut by 6 bases and J by 4 bases, with 21 bases left in between. The CDR3 spells CASSPPLGGATTEAFF. CDR3 nucleotides: TGTGCCAGCAGCCCCCCATTGGGGGGGGCGACCACTGAAGCTTTCTTT. The entire variable domain, with the rest obtained from reference TRBV28 and TRBJ1-1, is as follows: DVKVTQSSRYLVKRTGEKVFLECVQDMDHENMFWYRQDPGLGLRLIYFSYDVKMKEKGDIPEGYSVSREKKERFSLILESASTNQTSMYLCASSPPLGGATTEAFFGQGTRLTVV.

This chain uses TRBV2 with TRBJ2-1, with 8 positions matching TRBD2. The CDR3 extends over 14 amino acids. Germline V gene lookup returns CDR1 SNHLY and CDR2 FYNNEI. V lost 6 bases, J lost 4 bases, and 5 bases stayed unmatched. The CDR3 loop reads CASRPGLGYNEQFF. The CDR3 region has the DNA TGTGCCAGCAGGCCGGGACTAGGGTACAATGAGCAGTTCTTC.

Of note for this clone: Germline and junction disagree at one end, which may indicate a read error. This chain joins TRBV28 and TRBJ2-3; 11 bases line up with TRBD2. Germline V CDR1 and CDR2: MDHEN, SYDVKM. CDR3 length equals 15 residues. CDR3 amino acids: CASILAGGTTDTQYF. The CDR3 nucleotides are TGTGCCAGCATTTTAGCGGGAGGGACCACAGATACGCAGTATTTT.